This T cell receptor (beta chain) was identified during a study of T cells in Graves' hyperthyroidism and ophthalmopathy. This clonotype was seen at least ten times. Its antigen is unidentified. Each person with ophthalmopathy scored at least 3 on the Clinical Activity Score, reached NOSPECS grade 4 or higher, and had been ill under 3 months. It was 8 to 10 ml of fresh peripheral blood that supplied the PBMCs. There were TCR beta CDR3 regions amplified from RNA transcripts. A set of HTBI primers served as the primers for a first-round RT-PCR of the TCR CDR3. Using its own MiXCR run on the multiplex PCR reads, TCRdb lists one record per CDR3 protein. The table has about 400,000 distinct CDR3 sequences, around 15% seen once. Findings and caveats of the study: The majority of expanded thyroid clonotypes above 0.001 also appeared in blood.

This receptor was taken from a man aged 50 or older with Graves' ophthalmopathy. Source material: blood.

The CDR3 protein is CSAARLAVSSYEQYF. CDR3 sequence (DNA): TGCAGTGCCGCCCGACTAGCGGTAAGCTCCTACGAGCAGTACTTC. The chain has TRBV20-1 and TRBJ2-7, with TRBD2 matching 9 bases. This CDR3 is built from 15 residues. J lost 0 bases, V lost 6 bases, and 9 bases had no gene match. Per the germline V gene, CDR1 is DFQATT and CDR2 is SNEGSKA (reference sequence).